This T cell receptor beta chain was identified during a study of T cell changes during pregnancy in multiple sclerosis. The method was immunoSEQ multiplex PCR; TCRdb's version includes in-frame clones alone and lacks a portion of them. Of around 50,000 clones listed, around 90% are singletons. The germline gives CDR1 SEHNR, CDR2 FQNEAQ (reference sequence). CDR3 length equals 17 residues. J was trimmed by 2 bases and V by 5 bases; bases with no gene match: 10. The chain couples TRBV7-9 to TRBJ2-3; 10 bases agree with TRBD2. Source: CD4+ T cells from peripheral blood mononuclear cells, taken after pregnancy. The clonotype comes from a female donor in good health, enrolled as a control in a pregnancy study. CDR3 DNA sequence: TGTGCCAGCAGCCCACGACTAGCGGGCTTTATCACAGATACGCAGTATTTT. It translates to CASSPRLAGFITDTQYF. Drawing the rest from reference TRBV7-9 and TRBJ2-3, the complete variable domain is DTGVSQNPRHKITKRGQNVTFRCDPISEHNRLYWYRQTLGQGPEFLTYFQNEAQLEKSRLLSDRFSAERPKGSFSTLEIQRTEQGDSAMYLCASSPRLAGFITDTQYFGPGTRLTVL.